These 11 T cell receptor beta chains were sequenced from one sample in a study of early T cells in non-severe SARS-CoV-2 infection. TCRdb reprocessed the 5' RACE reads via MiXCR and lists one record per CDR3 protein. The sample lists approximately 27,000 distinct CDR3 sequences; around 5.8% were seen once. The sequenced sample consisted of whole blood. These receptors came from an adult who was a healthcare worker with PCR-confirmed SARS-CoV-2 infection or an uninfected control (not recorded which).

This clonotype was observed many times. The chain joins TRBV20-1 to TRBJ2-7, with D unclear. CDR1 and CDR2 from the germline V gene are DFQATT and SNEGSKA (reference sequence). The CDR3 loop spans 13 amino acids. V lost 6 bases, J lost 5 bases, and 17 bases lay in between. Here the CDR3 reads CSAPSYSENEQYF. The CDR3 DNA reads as TGCAGTGCGCCCTCGTACTCTGAAAACGAGCAGTACTTC.

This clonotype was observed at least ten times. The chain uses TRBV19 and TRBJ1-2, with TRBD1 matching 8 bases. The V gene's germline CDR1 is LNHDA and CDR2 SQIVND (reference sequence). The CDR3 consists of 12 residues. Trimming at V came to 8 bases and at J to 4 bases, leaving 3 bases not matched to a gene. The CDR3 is CASFDRGYGYTF. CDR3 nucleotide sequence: TGTGCCAGTTTCGACAGGGGCTATGGCTACACCTTC. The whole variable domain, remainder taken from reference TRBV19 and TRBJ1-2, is DGGITQSPKYLFRKEGQNVTLSCEQNLNHDAMYWYRQDPGQGLRLIYYSQIVNDFQKGDIAEGYSVSREKKESFPLTVTSAQKNPTAFYLCASFDRGYGYTFGSGTRLTVV.

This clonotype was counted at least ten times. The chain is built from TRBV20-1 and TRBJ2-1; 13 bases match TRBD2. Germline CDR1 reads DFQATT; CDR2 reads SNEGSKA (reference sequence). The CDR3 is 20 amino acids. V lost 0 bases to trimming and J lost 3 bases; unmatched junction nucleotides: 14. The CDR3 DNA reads TGCAGTGCTAGAGAGTTTGCCGGACTAGCGGGAGAATTATACTACAATGAGCAGTTCTTC. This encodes CSAREFAGLAGELYYNEQFF.

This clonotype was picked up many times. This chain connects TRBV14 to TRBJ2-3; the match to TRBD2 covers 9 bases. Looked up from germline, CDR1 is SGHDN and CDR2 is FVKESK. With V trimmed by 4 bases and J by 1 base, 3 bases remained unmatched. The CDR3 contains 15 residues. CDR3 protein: CASSLTSGRTDTQYF. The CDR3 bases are TGTGCCAGCAGCCTGACTAGCGGTCGCACAGATACGCAGTATTTT.

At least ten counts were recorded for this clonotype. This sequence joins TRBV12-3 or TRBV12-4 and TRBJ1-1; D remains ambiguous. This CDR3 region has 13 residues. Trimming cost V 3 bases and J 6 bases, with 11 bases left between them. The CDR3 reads CASSFFGIPEAFF. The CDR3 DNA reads TGTGCCAGCAGTTTTTTCGGGATACCTGAAGCTTTCTTT.

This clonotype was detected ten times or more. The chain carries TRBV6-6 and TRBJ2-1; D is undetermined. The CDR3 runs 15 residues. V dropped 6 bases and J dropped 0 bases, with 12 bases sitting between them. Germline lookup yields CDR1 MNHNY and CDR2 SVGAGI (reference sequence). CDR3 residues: CASSPRLTSYNEQFF. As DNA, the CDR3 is TGTGCCAGCAGCCCACGACTCACCTCCTACAATGAGCAGTTCTTC.

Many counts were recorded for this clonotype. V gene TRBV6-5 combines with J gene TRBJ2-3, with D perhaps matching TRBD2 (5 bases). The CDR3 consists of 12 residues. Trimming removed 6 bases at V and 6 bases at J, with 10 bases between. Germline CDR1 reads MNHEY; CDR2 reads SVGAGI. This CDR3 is CASRTGWDTQYF. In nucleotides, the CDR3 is TGTGCCAGCAGAACGGGGTGGGATACGCAGTATTTT.

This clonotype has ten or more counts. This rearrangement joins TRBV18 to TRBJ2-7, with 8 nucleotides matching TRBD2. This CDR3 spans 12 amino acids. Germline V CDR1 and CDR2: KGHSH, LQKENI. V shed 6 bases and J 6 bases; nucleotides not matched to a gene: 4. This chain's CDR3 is CASSGGGPEQYF. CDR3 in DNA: TGTGCCAGCTCCGGGGGGGGGCCCGAGCAGTACTTC.

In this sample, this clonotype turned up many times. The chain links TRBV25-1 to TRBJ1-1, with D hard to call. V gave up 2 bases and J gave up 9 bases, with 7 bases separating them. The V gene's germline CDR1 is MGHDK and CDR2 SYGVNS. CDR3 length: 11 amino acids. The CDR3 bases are TGTGCCAGCAGTGAACGCGGGAAAGCTTTCTTT. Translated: CASSERGKAFF.

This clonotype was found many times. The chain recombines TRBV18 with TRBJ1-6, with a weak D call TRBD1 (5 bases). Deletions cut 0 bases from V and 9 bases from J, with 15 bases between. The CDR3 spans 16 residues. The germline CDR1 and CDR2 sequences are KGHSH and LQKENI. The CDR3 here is CASSPPNRGGGSPLHF. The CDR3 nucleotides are TGTGCCAGCTCACCACCGAATAGGGGAGGAGGTTCACCCCTCCACTTT. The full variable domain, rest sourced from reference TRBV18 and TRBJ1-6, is NAGVMQNPRHLVRRRGQEARLRCSPMKGHSHVYWYRQLPEEGLKFMVYLQKENIIDESGMPKERFSAEFPKEGPSILRIQQVVRGDSAAYFCASSPPNRGGGSPLHFGNGTRLTVT.

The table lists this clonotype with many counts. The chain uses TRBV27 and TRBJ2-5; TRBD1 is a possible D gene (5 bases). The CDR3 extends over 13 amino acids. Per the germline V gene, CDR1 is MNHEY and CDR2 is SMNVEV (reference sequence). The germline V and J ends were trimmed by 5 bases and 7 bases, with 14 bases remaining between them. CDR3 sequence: CASSAAGLRTQYF. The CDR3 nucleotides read TGTGCCAGCAGTGCCGCAGGGCTGCGGACCCAGTACTTC.